This TCR beta chain comes out of a study of T-cell memory formation after mild COVID-19. Points from the study as a whole: Memory sampled before infection contained some responding clones, suggesting cross-reactive memory joined.

This clonotype was detected only a few times. Its specificity is not known. CDR3 length: 16 amino acids. The V gene lost 1 base and the J gene lost 0 bases, with 12 bases spanning the gap. The germline gives CDR1 SGHRS, CDR2 YFSETQ. Barcoded TCR alpha and TCR beta cDNA libraries with UMIs came from 5'RACE using constant-segment primers. TCRdb re-derived calls from the 5' RACE reads in MiXCR, one entry per CDR3 protein. The sample consists of about 440,000 distinct CDR3 sequences, roughly 20% of them appearing once. The sample consisted of PBMCs or a T cell subset sorted from them (not recorded which). This clonotype was sampled from an adult woman who had mild COVID-19 (a few samples of this study predate the infection). Cell type and time point are not known. The chain has TRBV5-1 and TRBJ2-3; no clear D gene. Written as DNA, the CDR3 is TGCGCCAGCAGCTTGTTAGGACCCTTTAGCACAGATACGCAGTATTTT. Translated: CASSLLGPFSTDTQYF.